One and the same sample provided the 8 T cell receptor beta chains below, sequenced in a study of blood T cell repertoires in COVID-19. Measured with immunoSEQ multiplex PCR; TCRdb has only the in-frame clones, and not every one. The table has about 170,000 clones, approximately 90% seen once. The source material was peripheral blood. The receptors shown here come from a man between 18 and 29 years old with active or convalescent COVID-19.

This clone came up once. The rearrangement links TRBV4-1 to TRBJ2-3; 9 bases are a match to TRBD2. This CDR3 is 16 amino acids long. V trimming: 3 bases; J trimming: 3 bases; junction bases outside the gene matches: 7. Germline-derived CDR1 and CDR2 are MGHRA and YSYEKL. This CDR3 reads CASSQRLAGGTDTQYF. The CDR3 DNA reads TGCGCCAGCAGCCAGCGTCTGGCGGGAGGGACAGATACGCAGTATTTT.

On this clone itself: The sample holds other DNA sequences that translate to the same CDR3. The gene calls are TRBV19 and TRBJ1-1; 11 bases match TRBD1. CDR3 length: 14 residues. CDR1 is LNHDA, CDR2 SQIVND, per germline (reference sequence). After removal of 10 bases from V and 4 bases from J, the junction contained 8 bases not matched to a gene. CDR3 residues: CATTPGTGGTEAFF. The CDR3 coding sequence is TGTGCCACTACGCCCGGGACAGGGGGCACTGAAGCTTTCTTT.

The V and J genes are TRBV6-5 and TRBJ1-2; no definite D call. The CDR3 consists of 14 residues. V lost 6 bases and J 2 bases, leaving 13 bases between the germline ends. The V gene's germline CDR1 is MNHEY and CDR2 SVGAGI. CDR3: CASRFAVPNYGYTF. DNA of the CDR3: TGTGCCAGCAGATTCGCGGTCCCCAACTATGGCTACACCTTC.

CDR3 coding DNA: TGTGCCAGCAGTGAAAGCCGGGGTCGAGACGAGCAGTACGTC. It encodes CASSESRGRDEQYV. The rearrangement uses TRBV6-1 and TRBJ2-7, with a weak D call TRBD2 (5 bases). Germline-derived CDR1 and CDR2 are MNHNS and SASEGT. The CDR3 has 14 residues. The V end lost 2 bases, the J end lost 5 bases, and 13 bases lay between the germline ends.

This clone was recorded a few times. V gene TRBV4-1 combines with J gene TRBJ2-3; TRBD2 matches at 7 bases. The germline V gene has CDR1 MGHRA and CDR2 YSYEKL. The CDR3 length is 16 residues. Trimming took 4 bases from V and 1 from J; bases not matched to a gene: 8. The CDR3 loop reads CASSRIILAGTDTQYF. CDR3 nucleotides: TGCGCCAGCAGCCGGATAATTCTAGCGGGCACAGATACGCAGTATTTT.

This sequence joins TRBV19 and TRBJ1-1, with no clear D. Germline V gene sequence: CDR1 LNHDA, CDR2 SQIVND (reference sequence). CDR3 size: 13 residues. Trimming left V 2 bases short and J 1 base short, with 5 bases between. The CDR3 loop is CASSISSNTEAFF. For the CDR3, the DNA is TGTGCCAGTAGTATATCTTCGAACACTGAAGCTTTCTTT. Supplemented by reference TRBV19 and TRBJ1-1, the full variable domain reads DGGITQSPKYLFRKEGQNVTLSCEQNLNHDAMYWYRQDPGQGLRLIYYSQIVNDFQKGDIAEGYSVSREKKESFPLTVTSAQKNPTAFYLCASSISSNTEAFFGQGTRLTVV.

This clone was seen once. The J gene is TRBJ1-1, the V gene TRBV5-4; 7 nucleotides align to TRBD1. The CDR3 extends over 15 amino acids. V was pared by 4 bases and J by 5 bases, with 11 bases of the junction left unmatched. CDR1 and CDR2 from the germline V gene are SGHNT and YYREEE (reference sequence). The CDR3 spells CASSPEKGALTEAFF. CDR3 in DNA: TGTGCCAGCAGCCCGGAGAAGGGGGCTTTGACTGAAGCTTTCTTT.

This chain links TRBV5-1 with TRBJ2-1; 10 bases agree with TRBD1. This CDR3 contains 15 residues. Germline V gene data show CDR1 as SGHRS and CDR2 as YFSETQ. Trimming at V came to 5 bases and at J to 0 bases, leaving 2 bases not matched to a gene. This CDR3 reads CASRTGGYSYNEQFF. The CDR3 coding sequence is TGCGCCAGCAGGACAGGGGGCTACTCCTACAATGAGCAGTTCTTC.